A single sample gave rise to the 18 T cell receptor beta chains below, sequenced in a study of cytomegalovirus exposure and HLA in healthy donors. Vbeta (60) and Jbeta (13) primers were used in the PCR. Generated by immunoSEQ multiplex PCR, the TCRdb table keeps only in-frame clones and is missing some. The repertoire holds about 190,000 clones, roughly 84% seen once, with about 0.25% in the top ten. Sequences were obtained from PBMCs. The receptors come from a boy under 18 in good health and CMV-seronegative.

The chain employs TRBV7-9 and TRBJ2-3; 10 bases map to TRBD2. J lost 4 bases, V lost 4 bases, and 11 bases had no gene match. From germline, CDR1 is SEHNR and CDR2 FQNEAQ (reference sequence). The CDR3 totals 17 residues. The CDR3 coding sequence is TGTGCCAGCAGCTCAGTTAAGTCCGGGACTAGCGCAGATACGCAGTATTTT. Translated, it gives CASSSVKSGTSADTQYF.

CDR3 DNA: TGTGCCAGCAGCTCTCAAGCGGGGGGGAACTACAATGAGCAGTTCTTC. Its translation: CASSSQAGGNYNEQFF. J is TRBJ2-1 and V is TRBV7-2; 10 nucleotides agree with TRBD2. The germline V gene has CDR1 SGHTA and CDR2 FQGNSA. This CDR3 comprises 16 residues. Trimming cost V 4 bases and J 3 bases; bases outside gene matches: 6.

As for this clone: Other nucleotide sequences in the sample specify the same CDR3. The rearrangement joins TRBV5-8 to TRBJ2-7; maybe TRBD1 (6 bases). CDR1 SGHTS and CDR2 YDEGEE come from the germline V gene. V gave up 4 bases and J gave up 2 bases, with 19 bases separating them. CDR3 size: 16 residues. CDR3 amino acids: CASSLGDIRITYEQYF. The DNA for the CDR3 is TGTGCCAGCAGCCTGGGGGACATTCGGATCACCTACGAGCAGTACTTC.

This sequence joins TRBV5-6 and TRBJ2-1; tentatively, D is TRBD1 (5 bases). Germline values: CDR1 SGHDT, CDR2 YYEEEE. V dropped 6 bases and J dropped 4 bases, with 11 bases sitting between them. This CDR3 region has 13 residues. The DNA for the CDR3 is TGTGCCAGCAACCCGCCAGGGTACAATGAGCAGTTCTTC. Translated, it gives CASNPPGYNEQFF.

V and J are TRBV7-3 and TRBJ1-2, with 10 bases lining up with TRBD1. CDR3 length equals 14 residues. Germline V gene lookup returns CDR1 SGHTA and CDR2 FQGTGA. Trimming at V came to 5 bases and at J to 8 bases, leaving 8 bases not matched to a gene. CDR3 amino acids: CASSRGQGESGYTF. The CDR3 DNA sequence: TGTGCCAGCAGCCGAGGACAGGGGGAGTCCGGCTACACCTTC.

DNA of the CDR3: TGCGCCAGCAGCTTGGTCGGAGGAATGGGTCAGCCCCAGCATTTT. As protein: CASSLVGGMGQPQHF. This chain uses TRBV5-1 with TRBJ1-5; unclear D gene. Per the germline V gene, CDR1 is SGHRS and CDR2 is YFSETQ. The germline V and J ends were trimmed by 0 bases and 6 bases, with 13 bases remaining between them. CDR3 length: 15 residues.

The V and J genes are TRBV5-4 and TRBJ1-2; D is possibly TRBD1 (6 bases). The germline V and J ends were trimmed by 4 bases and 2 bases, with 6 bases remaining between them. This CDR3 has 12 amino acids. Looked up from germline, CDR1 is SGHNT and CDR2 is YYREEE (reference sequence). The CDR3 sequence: CASSDRNYGYTF. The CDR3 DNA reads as TGTGCCAGCAGCGACAGGAACTATGGCTACACCTTC. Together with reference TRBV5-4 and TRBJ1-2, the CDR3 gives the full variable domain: ETGVTQSPTHLIKTRGQQVTLRCSSQSGHNTVSWYQQALGQGPQFIFQYYREEENGRGNFPPRFSGLQFPNYSSELNVNALELDDSALYLCASSDRNYGYTFGSGTRLTVV.

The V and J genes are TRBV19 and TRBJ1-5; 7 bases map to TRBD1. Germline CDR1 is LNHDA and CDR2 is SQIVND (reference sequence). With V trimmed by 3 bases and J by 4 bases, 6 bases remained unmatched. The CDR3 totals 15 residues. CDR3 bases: TGTGCCAGTAGTATCCCCGGACAGGTTAATCAGCCCCAGCATTTT. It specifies CASSIPGQVNQPQHF.

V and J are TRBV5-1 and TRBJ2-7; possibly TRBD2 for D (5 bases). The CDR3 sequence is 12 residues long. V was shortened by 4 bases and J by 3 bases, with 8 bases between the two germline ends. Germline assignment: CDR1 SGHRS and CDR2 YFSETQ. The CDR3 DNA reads TGCGCCAGCAGCGCCGGGAACTACGAGCAGTACTTC. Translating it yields CASSAGNYEQYF. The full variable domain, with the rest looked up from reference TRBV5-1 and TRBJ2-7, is KAGVTQTPRYLIKTRGQQVTLSCSPISGHRSVSWYQQTPGQGLQFLFEYFSETQRNKGNFPGRFSGRQFSNSRSEMNVSTLELGDSALYLCASSAGNYEQYFGPGTRLTVT.

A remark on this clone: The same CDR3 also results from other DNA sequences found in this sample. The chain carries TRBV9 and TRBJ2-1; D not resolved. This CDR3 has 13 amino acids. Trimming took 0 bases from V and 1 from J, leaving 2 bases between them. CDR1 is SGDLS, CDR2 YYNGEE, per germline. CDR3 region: CASSVASYNEQFF. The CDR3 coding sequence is TGTGCCAGCAGCGTAGCTTCCTACAATGAGCAGTTCTTC.

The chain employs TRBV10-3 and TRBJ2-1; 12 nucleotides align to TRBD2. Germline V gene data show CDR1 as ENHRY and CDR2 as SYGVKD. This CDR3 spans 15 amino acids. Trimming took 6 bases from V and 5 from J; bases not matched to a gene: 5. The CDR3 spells CAIRSTSGSNNEQFF. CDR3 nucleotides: TGTGCCATCAGATCGACTAGCGGGAGTAACAATGAGCAGTTCTTC.

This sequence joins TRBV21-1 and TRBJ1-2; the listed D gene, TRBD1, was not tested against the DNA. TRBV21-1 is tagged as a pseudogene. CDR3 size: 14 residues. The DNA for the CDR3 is TGTGCCAGCAGCAATTTGGGGACAGGCTATGGCTACACCTTC. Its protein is CASSNLGTGYGYTF.

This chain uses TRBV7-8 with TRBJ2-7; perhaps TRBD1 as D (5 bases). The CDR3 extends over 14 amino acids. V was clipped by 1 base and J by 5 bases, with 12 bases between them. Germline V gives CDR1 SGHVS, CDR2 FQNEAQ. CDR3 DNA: TGTGCCAGCAGCTTAGTGGGTGGCAGGGACGAGCAGTACTTC. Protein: CASSLVGGRDEQYF. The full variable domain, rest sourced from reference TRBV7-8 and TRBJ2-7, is GAGVSQSPRYKVAKRGQDVALRCDPISGHVSLFWYQQALGQGPEFLTYFQNEAQLDKSGLPSDRFFAERPEGSVSTLKIQRTQQEDSAVYLCASSLVGGRDEQYFGPGTRLTVT.

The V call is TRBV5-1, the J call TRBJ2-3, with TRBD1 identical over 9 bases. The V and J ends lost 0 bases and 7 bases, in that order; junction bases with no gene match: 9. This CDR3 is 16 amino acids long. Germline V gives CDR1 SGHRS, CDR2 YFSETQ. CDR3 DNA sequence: TGCGCCAGCAGCTTGGGTGGGACAGGGCCCAGTTATACGCAGTATTTT. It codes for CASSLGGTGPSYTQYF. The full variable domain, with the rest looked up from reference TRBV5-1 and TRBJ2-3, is KAGVTQTPRYLIKTRGQQVTLSCSPISGHRSVSWYQQTPGQGLQFLFEYFSETQRNKGNFPGRFSGRQFSNSRSEMNVSTLELGDSALYLCASSLGGTGPSYTQYFGPGTRLTVL.

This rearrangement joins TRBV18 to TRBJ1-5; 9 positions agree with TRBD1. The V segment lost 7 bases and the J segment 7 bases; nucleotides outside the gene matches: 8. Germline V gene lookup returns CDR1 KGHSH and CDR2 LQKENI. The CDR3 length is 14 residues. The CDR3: CASWDGTGNQPQHF. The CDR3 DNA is TGTGCCAGCTGGGACGGGACAGGGAACCAGCCCCAGCATTTT.

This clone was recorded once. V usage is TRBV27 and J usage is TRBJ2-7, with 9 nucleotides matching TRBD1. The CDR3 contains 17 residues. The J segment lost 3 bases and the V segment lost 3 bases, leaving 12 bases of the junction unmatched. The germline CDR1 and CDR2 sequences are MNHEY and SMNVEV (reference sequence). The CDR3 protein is CASSFSRTGALIYEQYF. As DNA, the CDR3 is TGTGCCAGCAGTTTTTCCCGGACAGGGGCCCTGATCTACGAGCAGTACTTC.

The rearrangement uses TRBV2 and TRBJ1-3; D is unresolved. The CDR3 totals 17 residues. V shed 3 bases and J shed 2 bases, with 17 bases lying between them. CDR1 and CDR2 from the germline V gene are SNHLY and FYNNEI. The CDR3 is CASSEVAGTHPGNTIYF. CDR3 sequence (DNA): TGTGCCAGCAGTGAGGTCGCAGGCACCCACCCTGGAAACACCATATATTTT.

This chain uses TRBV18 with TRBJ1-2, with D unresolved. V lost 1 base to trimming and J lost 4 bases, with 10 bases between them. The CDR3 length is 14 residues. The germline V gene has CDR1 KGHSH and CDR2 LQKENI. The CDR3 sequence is CASSPRLASYGYTF. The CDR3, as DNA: TGTGCCAGCTCACCACGTCTGGCCAGCTATGGCTACACCTTC.